The 11 T cell receptor beta chains below come from one sample, sequenced in a study of blood T cell repertoires in COVID-19 (dated by TCRdb to 2020 to 2022). Libraries were prepared through the immunoSEQ multiplex PCR assay. Drawn from immuneACCESS, this table holds only the in-frame rearrangements with V and J called that TCRdb kept. Clones are partly lost; checked studies trace under half to an unresolved V gene and leave the rest unexplained. This sample is represented by about 140,000 clones; roughly 78% of them were singletons. The top ten hold approximately 4% of the sample. The material sequenced was peripheral blood. All receptors derive from a man between 60 and 75 years old with acute or convalescent COVID-19.

This chain links TRBV15 with TRBJ2-7; D gene ambiguous. The germline V gene has CDR1 LNHNV and CDR2 YYDKDF (reference sequence). The CDR3 spans 13 residues. With 3 bases removed from V and 1 base from J, the gap between germline ends came to 7 bases. CDR3 in DNA: TGTGCCACCAGCAGCCCAGGATCCTACGAGCAGTACTTC. Translated: CATSSPGSYEQYF.

This CDR3 is CASSVAGSGGLETQYF. The CDR3 region has the DNA TGTGCCAGCAGCGTAGCGGGGTCGGGAGGGCTAGAGACCCAGTACTTC. The chain has TRBV9 and TRBJ2-5; 8 bases line up with TRBD2. Looked up from germline, CDR1 is SGDLS and CDR2 is YYNGEE. With 0 bases clipped from V and 4 bases from J, the junction kept 8 bases outside the gene matches. The CDR3 is 16 amino acids.

This clone appeared a few times. The chain is built from TRBV6-2 or TRBV6-3 and TRBJ1-1; tentatively, D is TRBD1 (5 bases). V was trimmed by 5 bases and J by 1 base, leaving 11 bases between them. In germline, CDR1 is MNHEY, CDR2 SVGEGT. This CDR3 comprises 14 residues. CDR3 in DNA: TGTGCCAGCAGTCAGGACAACGCGAACACTGAAGCTTTCTTT. It codes for CASSQDNANTEAFF.

The chain couples TRBV6-6 to TRBJ1-2; D perhaps matches TRBD1 (5 bases). The CDR3 consists of 15 residues. Germline CDR1 reads MNHNY; CDR2 reads SVGAGI (reference sequence). V dropped 6 bases and J dropped 6 bases, with 20 bases sitting between them. CDR3 in DNA: TGTGCCAGCAGCCGCCTGGGGTCCGTAGGGGATGGCTACACCTTC. Amino acid sequence: CASSRLGSVGDGYTF.

The chain has TRBV5-1 and TRBJ1-2; the D is unclear. The ends were cut back, 4 bases at V and 1 base at J, with 11 bases in the middle. CDR3 length equals 14 residues. The germline gives CDR1 SGHRS, CDR2 YFSETQ. The CDR3 protein is CASSERLNNYGYTF. The DNA for the CDR3 is TGCGCCAGCAGCGAACGACTGAATAACTATGGCTACACCTTC.

The chain is built from TRBV27 and TRBJ1-4; D is undetermined. V was shortened by 3 bases and J by 0 bases, with 11 bases between the two germline ends. The CDR3 sequence is 16 residues long. From germline, CDR1 is MNHEY and CDR2 SMNVEV (reference sequence). CDR3 sequence reads: CASSFAGGATNEKLFF. The CDR3 DNA is TGTGCCAGCAGTTTCGCGGGCGGCGCAACTAATGAAAAACTGTTTTTT.

With regard to this clone: Germline and junction disagree at one end, which may indicate a read error. V and J are TRBV7-3 and TRBJ2-3, with 10 bases lining up with TRBD2. The germline V gene has CDR1 SGHTA and CDR2 FQGTGA. This CDR3 spans 15 amino acids. CDR3 sequence reads: CASSPTGTSESTRHF. The DNA of the CDR3 is TGTGCCAGCAGTCCTACCGGGACTAGCGAAAGCACACGGCATTTT. Full variable domain (outside the CDR3, taken from reference TRBV7-3 and TRBJ2-3): GAGVSQTPSNKVTEKGKYVELRCDPISGHTALYWYRQSLGQGPEFLIYFQGTGAADDSGLPNDRFFAVRPEGSVSTLKIQRTERGDSAVYLCASSPTGTSESTRHFGPGTRLTVL.

This chain uses TRBV9 with TRBJ1-5; 9 nucleotides agree with TRBD1. CDR3 length: 15 residues. The V gene's germline CDR1 is SGDLS and CDR2 YYNGEE. V lost 3 bases, J lost 0 bases, and 1 base stayed unmatched. The CDR3 coding sequence is TGTGCCAGCAGCGGGACAGGGGTTAGCAATCAGCCCCAGCATTTT. It specifies CASSGTGVSNQPQHF.

The rearrangement joins TRBV6-2 or TRBV6-3 to TRBJ2-5; D possibly corresponds to TRBD1 (6 bases). The germline V gene encodes CDR1 MNHEY and CDR2 SVGEGT. V dropped 6 bases and J dropped 4 bases, with 21 bases sitting between them. CDR3 length: 16 residues. This CDR3 reads CASSKGPPGAGETQYF. DNA for the CDR3: TGTGCCAGCAGCAAAGGTCCTCCAGGGGCAGGAGAGACCCAGTACTTC.

There are a few counts of this clone. The chain links TRBV28 to TRBJ2-7, with 10 nucleotides matching TRBD2. The CDR3 has 15 amino acids. The germline V gene encodes CDR1 MDHEN and CDR2 SYDVKM. V shed 8 bases and J 6 bases; nucleotides not matched to a gene: 13. The CDR3 is CASETSGSFWGEQYF. The DNA for the CDR3 is TGTGCCAGCGAGACTAGCGGGTCGTTTTGGGGCGAGCAGTACTTC.

The CDR3 region is CASKPDRAYEQYF. CDR3 in DNA: TGTGCCAGCAAACCGGACAGAGCCTACGAGCAGTACTTC. The chain couples TRBV6-5 to TRBJ2-7; D might be TRBD1 (6 bases). Trimming removed 7 bases from V and 2 bases from J, with 12 bases in between. Germline CDR1 is MNHEY and CDR2 is SVGAGI. CDR3 size: 13 residues.